This TCR beta chain was sequenced in a study of T cell responses to AZD1222 COVID-19 vaccine (dated by TCRdb to the early 2020s). Some background on the complete study: AZD1222 recipients given second doses at about 4 weeks or at about 12 weeks were pooled, since spike-specific TCR depth and breadth were not found to differ between the two schedules. A total of 230 to 250 trial participants underwent TCR sequencing, of whom 200 to 220 had received two doses of AZD1222 and approximately 25 had received two doses of the MenACWY control vaccine. Trial participants were enrolled into age subgroups of 18-55, 56-69 and 70-plus years, which contained about 150, 27 and 61 TCR-sequenced participants, respectively. Here is what the overall study found, with its caveats: After two AZD1222 doses, spike-specific TCR breadth and depth were significantly higher than at day 0 and than in MenACWY recipients. Participants were mostly white British and included more females than males, and it was suggested by the authors that clonal diversity may have been underestimated. Reportedly, almost half of the unique spike-specific TCRs recognized epitopes lying outside the regions that are mutated in the B.1.351 and B.1.1.7 variants. Vaccine-associated CD4 TCRs spanned the whole spike protein, with dominant responses in regions 160-218 and 743-854. Because no day 14 peak-response samples were available, repertoires were characterized only after the peak T cell response. Conclusions about previously exposed vaccinees are limited, since just six AZD1222 recipients were seropositive for SARS-CoV-2 at baseline. The 56-69-year group was small, and its depth increase did not reach significance, likely because of low power.

For CDR1 and CDR2, the germline V gene lists MNHEY and SVGAGI. From the cysteine up to the phenylalanine, the CDR3 has a length of 16 residues. The only DNA kept is the CDR3, 48 bases in frame from the first base. Trimmed from V: 4 bases; trimmed from J: 4 bases; junction bases lacking a gene match: 11. The CDR3 regions of human TCRbeta chains were analyzed by immunosequencing. For the original study's pipeline: TCRs in the repertoires were matched against a reference library of SARS-CoV-2-specific TCRs that had been generated with the MIRA antigen-specificity platform. Breadth was defined as the fraction of unique TCRs that were SARS-CoV-2-associated. Depth was defined as the fraction of total T cells that were SARS-CoV-2-associated. Using the MIRA data, each spike-specific TCR was mapped to the spike region that the TCR reacts to and placed in a CD4 or CD8 class. Log10-transformed breadth and depth values were compared by one-way ANOVA with Sidak's multiple comparisons tests. Not all clones reach the TCRdb copy of this immuneACCESS table, which keeps in-frame sequences only. Checked studies attribute under half of the gap to unresolved V genes and leave the rest unexplained. V and J calls and clone size come straight from that table; D and trimming were deduced from the DNA. The sample table records more than 140,000 clones; roughly 88% of these occur just once. Around 2.2% of the sample goes to the ten largest clones.

As to this clone: What this receptor recognizes is not known. No base-level quality is on record; no much larger clone is a single base apart.

In light of the paper, this sample's time point label describes: baseline before first vaccination. Vaccinee samples came from UK trials COV001 and COV002, including a single-blind randomized controlled phase 2/3 trial of AZD1222 (ChAdOx1 nCoV-19) in healthy adults. Trial participant PBMC samples were collected at day 0 and day 28 after the second dose for TCRbeta chain sequencing. The TCR sequence derives from an adult in good health. This chain is built from TRBV6-5 and TRBJ1-2; TRBD1 aligns with 8 central bases. The sample consisted of peripheral blood, taken on day 0 of AZD1222 vaccination. The sequenced DNA is TGTGCCAGCAGTTCACGGGACAGGCAATCCCTCTATGGCTACACCTTC. Translated, it gives CASSSRDRQSLYGYTF.